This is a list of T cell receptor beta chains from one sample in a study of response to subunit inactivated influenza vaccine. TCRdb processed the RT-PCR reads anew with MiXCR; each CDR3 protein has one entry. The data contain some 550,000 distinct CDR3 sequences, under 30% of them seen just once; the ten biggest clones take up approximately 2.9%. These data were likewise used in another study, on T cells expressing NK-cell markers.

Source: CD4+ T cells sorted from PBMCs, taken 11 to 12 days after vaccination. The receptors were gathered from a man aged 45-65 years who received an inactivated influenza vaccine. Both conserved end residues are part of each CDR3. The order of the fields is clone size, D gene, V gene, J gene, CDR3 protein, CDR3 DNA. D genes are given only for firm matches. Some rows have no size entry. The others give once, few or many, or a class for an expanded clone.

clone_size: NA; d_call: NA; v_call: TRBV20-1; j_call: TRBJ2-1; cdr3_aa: CSAREGDPYNEQFF; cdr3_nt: TGCAGTGCTAGAGAAGGGGACCCCTACAATGAGCAGTTCTTC
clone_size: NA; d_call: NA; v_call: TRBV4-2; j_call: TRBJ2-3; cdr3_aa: CASSQRGRVGGLRSTDTQYF; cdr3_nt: TGTGCCAGCAGCCAGAGAGGGCGGGTCGGGGGTTTGCGGAGCACAGATACGCAGTATTTT
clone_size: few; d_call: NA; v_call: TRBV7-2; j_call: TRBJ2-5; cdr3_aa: CASSRWQVETQYF; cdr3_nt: TGTGCCAGCAGTCGTTGGCAGGTCGAGACCCAGTACTTC
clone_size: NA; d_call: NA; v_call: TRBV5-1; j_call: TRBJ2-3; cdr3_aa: CASSLDTSTDTQYF; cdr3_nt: TGCGCCAGCAGCTTGGACACAAGCACAGATACGCAGTATTTT
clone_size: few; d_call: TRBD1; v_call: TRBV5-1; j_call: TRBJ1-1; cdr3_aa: CASRKGQGAWDTEAFF; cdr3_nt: TGCGCCAGCAGGAAGGGACAGGGGGCTTGGGACACTGAAGCTTTCTTT
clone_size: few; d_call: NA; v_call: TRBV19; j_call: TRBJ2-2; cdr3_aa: CASTDRDTGELFF; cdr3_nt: TGTGCCAGTACTGACAGAGACACCGGGGAGCTGTTTTTT
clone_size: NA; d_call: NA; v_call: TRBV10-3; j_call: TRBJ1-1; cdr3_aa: CAITQDSLTEAFF; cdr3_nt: TGTGCCATCACGCAGGACTCACTCACTGAAGCTTTCTTT
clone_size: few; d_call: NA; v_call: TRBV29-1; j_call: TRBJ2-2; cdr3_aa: CSVRSSDTGELFF; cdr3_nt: TGCAGCGTTCGTTCTTCTGACACCGGGGAGCTGTTTTTT
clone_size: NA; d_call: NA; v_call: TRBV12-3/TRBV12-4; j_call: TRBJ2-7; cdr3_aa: CASSSDSFSYEQYF; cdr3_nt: TGTGCCAGCAGTTCGGACAGCTTCTCCTACGAGCAGTACTTC
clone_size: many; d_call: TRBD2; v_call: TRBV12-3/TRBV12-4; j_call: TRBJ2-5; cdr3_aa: CASSSSGLAGAETQYF; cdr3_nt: TGTGCCAGCAGTTCCTCGGGACTAGCGGGAGCCGAGACCCAGTACTTC
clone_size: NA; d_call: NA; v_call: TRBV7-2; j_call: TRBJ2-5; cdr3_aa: CASSLPFRKPETQYF; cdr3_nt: TGTGCCAGCAGCTTACCGTTTAGGAAGCCGGAGACCCAGTACTTC
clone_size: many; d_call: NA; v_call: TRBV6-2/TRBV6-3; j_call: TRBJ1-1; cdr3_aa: CASRNDRMNTEAFF; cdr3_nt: TGTGCCAGCAGGAACGACAGAATGAACACTGAAGCTTTCTTT
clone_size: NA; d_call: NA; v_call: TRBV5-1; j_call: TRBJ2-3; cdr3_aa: CASSQMTNTDTQYF; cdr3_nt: TGCGCCAGCAGCCAAATGACTAACACAGATACGCAGTATTTT
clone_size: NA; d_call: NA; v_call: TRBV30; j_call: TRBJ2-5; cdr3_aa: CAWSFGRASGETQYF; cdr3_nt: TGTGCCTGGAGTTTCGGCAGGGCGTCGGGAGAGACCCAGTACTTC
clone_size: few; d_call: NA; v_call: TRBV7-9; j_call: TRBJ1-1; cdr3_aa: CASSPGTGGEGTEAFF; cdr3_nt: TGTGCCAGCAGCCCCGGGACGGGAGGAGAGGGCACTGAAGCTTTCTTT
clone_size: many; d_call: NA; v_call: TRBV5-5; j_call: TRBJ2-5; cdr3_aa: CASSLTGYQETQYF; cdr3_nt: TGTGCCAGCAGCTTGACAGGGTACCAAGAGACCCAGTACTTC
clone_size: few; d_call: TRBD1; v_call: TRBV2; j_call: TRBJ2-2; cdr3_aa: CASGTGWSGELFF; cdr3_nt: TGTGCCAGCGGGACAGGGTGGTCCGGGGAGCTGTTTTTT
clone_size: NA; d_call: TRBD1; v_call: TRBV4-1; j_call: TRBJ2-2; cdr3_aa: CASSQRHRGNTGELFF; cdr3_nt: TGCGCCAGCAGCCAAAGGCACAGGGGCAACACCGGGGAGCTGTTTTTT
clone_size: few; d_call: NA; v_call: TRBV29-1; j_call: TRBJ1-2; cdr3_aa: CSGGNLGGYGYTF; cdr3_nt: TGCAGCGGGGGAAATTTAGGGGGCTATGGCTACACCTTC
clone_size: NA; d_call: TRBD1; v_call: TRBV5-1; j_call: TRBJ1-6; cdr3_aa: CASGLAGGDNSPLHF; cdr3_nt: TGCGCCAGCGGCTTGGCAGGGGGGGATAATTCACCCCTCCACTTT
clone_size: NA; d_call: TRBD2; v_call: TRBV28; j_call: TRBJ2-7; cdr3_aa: CASSTTSGGGIVYEQYF; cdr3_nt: TGTGCCAGCAGTACTACATCGGGAGGGGGTATCGTTTACGAGCAGTACTTC
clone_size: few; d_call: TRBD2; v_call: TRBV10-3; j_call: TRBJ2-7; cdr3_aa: CAISEGLAGSYEQYF; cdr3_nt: TGTGCCATCAGTGAAGGGCTAGCGGGCTCCTACGAGCAGTACTTC
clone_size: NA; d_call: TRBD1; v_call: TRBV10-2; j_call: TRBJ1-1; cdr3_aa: CASSAGGRGTEAFF; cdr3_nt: TGCGCCAGCAGTGCAGGGGGCAGGGGCACTGAAGCTTTCTTT
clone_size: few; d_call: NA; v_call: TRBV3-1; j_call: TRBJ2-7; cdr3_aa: CASSQGGGGEQYF; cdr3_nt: TGTGCCAGCAGCCAAGGAGGCGGCGGCGAGCAGTACTTC
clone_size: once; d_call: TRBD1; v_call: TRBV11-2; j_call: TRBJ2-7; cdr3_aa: CASSSDRGPYEQYF; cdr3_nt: TGTGCCAGCAGCTCGGACAGGGGTCCCTACGAGCAGTACTTC
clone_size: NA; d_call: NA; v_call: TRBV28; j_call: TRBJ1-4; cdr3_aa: CASAVKLFF; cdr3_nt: TGTGCCAGTGCGGTAAAACTGTTTTTT
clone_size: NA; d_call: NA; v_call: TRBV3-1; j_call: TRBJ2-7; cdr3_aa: CASSQDAGTEQYF; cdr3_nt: TGTGCCAGCAGCCAAGATGCGGGGACCGAGCAGTACTTC
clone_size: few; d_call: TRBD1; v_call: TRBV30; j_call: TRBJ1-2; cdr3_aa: CAWNTGGSYGYTF; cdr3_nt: TGTGCCTGGAACACAGGGGGTAGCTATGGCTACACCTTC
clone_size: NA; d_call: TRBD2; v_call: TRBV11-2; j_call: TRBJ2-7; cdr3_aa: CASSPGGGVNYEQYF; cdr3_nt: TGTGCCAGCAGCCCGGGAGGGGGAGTCAACTACGAGCAGTACTTC
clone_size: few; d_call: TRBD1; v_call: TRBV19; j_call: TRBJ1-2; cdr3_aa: CASRRDRDPLYGYTF; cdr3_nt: TGTGCCAGTAGACGGGACAGGGACCCCCTCTATGGCTACACCTTC
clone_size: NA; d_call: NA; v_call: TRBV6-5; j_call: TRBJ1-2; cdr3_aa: CASSYSIGASGYTF; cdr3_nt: TGTGCCAGCAGTTACTCGATAGGGGCCTCCGGCTACACCTTC
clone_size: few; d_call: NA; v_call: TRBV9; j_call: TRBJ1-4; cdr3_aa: CASSVGAVTTNEKLFF; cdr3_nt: TGTGCCAGCAGCGTCGGGGCAGTAACAACTAATGAAAAACTGTTTTTT
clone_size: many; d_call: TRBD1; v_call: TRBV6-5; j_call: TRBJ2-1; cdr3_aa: CASSYVQGARNEQFF; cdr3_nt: TGTGCCAGCAGTTACGTCCAGGGGGCTCGGAATGAGCAGTTCTTC
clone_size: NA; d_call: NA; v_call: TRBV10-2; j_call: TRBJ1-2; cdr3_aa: CASRAPSGVSYTF; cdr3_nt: TGCGCCAGCAGAGCCCCCTCGGGGGTCAGCTACACCTTC
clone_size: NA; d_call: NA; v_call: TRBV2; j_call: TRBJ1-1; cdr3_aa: CASKVGRANTEAFF; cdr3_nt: TGTGCCAGCAAGGTTGGGCGGGCAAACACTGAAGCTTTCTTT
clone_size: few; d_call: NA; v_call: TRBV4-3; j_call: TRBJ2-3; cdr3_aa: CASSQGSLSRTDTQYF; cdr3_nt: TGCGCCAGCAGCCAGGGCAGCCTTAGCCGCACAGATACGCAGTATTTT
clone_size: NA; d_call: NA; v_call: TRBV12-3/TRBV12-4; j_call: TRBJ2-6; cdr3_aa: CASGVPGANVLTF; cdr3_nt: TGTGCCAGCGGGGTTCCTGGGGCCAACGTCCTGACTTTC
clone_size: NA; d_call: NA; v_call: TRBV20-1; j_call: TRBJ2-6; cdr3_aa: CSARSASGANVLTF; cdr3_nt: TGCAGTGCTAGGTCGGCCTCTGGGGCCAACGTCCTGACTTTC
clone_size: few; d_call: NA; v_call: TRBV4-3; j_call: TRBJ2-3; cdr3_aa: CASSQRVSSTDTQYF; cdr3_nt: TGCGCCAGCAGCCAAAGGGTGAGCTCCACAGATACGCAGTATTTT
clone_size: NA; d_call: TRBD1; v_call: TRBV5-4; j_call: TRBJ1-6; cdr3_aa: CASSADRGRNSPLHF; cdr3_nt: TGTGCCAGCAGCGCGGACAGGGGAAGAAATTCACCCCTCCACTTT
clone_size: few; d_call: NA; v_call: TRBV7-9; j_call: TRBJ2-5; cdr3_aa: CASSFEIQYQETQYF; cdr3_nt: TGTGCCAGCAGCTTCGAGATCCAGTACCAAGAGACCCAGTACTTC
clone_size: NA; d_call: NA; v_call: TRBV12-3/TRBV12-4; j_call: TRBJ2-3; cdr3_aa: CASSSWRDSTDTQYF; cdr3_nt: TGTGCCAGCAGTTCATGGCGGGATAGCACAGATACGCAGTATTTT
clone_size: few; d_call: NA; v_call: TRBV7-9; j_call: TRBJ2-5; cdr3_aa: CASRDIGTIGETQYF; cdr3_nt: TGTGCCAGCCGTGATATCGGGACCATTGGAGAGACCCAGTACTTC
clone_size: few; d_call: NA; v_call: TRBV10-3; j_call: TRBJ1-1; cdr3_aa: CAIRGRGTEAFF; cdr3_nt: TGTGCCATCAGAGGTCGGGGCACTGAAGCTTTCTTT
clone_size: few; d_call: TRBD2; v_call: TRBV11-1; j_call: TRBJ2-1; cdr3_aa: CASSLGSGSGSSYNEQFF; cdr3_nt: TGTGCCAGCAGCTTAGGTAGCGGGAGCGGGAGCTCCTACAATGAGCAGTTCTTC
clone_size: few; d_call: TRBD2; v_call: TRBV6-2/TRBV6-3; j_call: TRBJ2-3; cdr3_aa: CASSKMGLAGGLTQYF; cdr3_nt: TGTGCCAGCAGCAAGATGGGACTAGCGGGAGGACTTACGCAGTATTTT
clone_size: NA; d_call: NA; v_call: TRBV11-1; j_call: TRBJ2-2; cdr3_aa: CASSPYWGGPEDTGELFF; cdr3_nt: TGTGCCAGCAGTCCTTACTGGGGAGGCCCTGAGGACACCGGGGAGCTGTTTTTT
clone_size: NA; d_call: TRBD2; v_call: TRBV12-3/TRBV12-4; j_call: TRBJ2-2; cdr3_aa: CASSFAGGQTGELFF; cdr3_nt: TGTGCCAGCAGTTTTGCGGGGGGGCAAACCGGGGAGCTGTTTTTT
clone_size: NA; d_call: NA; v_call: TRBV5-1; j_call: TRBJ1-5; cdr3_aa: CASSLDGARNQPQHF; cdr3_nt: TGCGCCAGCAGCTTGGACGGGGCGCGGAATCAGCCCCAGCATTTT
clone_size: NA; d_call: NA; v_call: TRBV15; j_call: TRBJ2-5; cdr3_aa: CATSRTTPQANETQYF; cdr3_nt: TGTGCCACCAGCAGAACAACACCCCAGGCGAATGAGACCCAGTACTTC
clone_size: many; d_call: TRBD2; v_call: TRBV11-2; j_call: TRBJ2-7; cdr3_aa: CASSSHRGTAGTSLYEQYF; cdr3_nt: TGTGCCAGCAGCTCGCACCGTGGGACGGCCGGGACTAGTCTCTACGAGCAGTACTTC
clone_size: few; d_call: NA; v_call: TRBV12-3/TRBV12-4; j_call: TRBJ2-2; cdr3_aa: CASSLTGRGTAGELFF; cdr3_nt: TGTGCCAGCAGTTTAACGGGCAGGGGTACTGCCGGGGAGCTGTTTTTT
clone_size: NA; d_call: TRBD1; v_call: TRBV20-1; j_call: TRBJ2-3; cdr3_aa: CSATLQGTTDTQYF; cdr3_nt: TGCAGTGCTACATTACAGGGGACCACAGATACGCAGTATTTT
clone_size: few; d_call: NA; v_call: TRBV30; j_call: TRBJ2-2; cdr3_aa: CAWSVKGPGELFF; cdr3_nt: TGTGCCTGGAGTGTAAAGGGTCCCGGGGAGCTGTTTTTT